This T cell receptor (beta chain) was profiled in a study of blood T cell repertoires in COVID-19. The overall study: Collection of acute and convalescent COVID-19 samples took place in the United States, Italy and Spain. The analysed material was cDNA or gDNA that came from T cells, B-cell-depleted T cells, or PBMCs.

In the original workflow: Using reference gene primer amplification, nucleated cell counts were estimated. Only in-frame clones appear in the TCRdb table, and some are missing; sequencing was by immunoSEQ multiplex PCR. The V and J calls and the clone size are those of that table, but D and trimming were determined from the DNA. The profile covers 310,000 or so clones, with about 86% appearing a single time and 1% to 1.5% taken by the ten largest. The CDR3 consists of 14 residues. V was shortened by 5 bases and J by 2 bases, with 11 bases between the two germline ends. The V gene's germline CDR1 is SEHNR and CDR2 FQNEAQ (reference sequence).

Sequencing was done on a sample of peripheral blood. The genes are TRBV7-9 and TRBJ2-3; D is perhaps TRBD1 (5 bases). This receptor was identified in a woman in her forties or fifties with acute or convalescent COVID-19. The chain's CDR3 is CASSRQSITDTQYF. The CDR3 nucleotides are TGTGCCAGCAGCCGACAGAGCATCACAGATACGCAGTATTTT.